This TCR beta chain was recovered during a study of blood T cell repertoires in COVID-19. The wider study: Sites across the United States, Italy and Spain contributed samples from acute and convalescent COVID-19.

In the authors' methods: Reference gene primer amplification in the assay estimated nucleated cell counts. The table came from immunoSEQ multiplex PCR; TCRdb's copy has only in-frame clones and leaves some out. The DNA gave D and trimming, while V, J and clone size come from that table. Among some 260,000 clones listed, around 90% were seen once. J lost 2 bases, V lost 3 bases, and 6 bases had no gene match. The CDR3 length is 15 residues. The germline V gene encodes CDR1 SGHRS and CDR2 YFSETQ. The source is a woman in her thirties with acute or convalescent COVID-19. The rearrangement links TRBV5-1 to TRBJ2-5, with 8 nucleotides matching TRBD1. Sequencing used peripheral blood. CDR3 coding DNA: TGCGCCAGCAGCTCCGGACAGGGAAGACAAGAGACCCAGTACTTC. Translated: CASSSGQGRQETQYF.